Detailed here is one TCR beta chain. The data were taken from a study of OX40 agonist ivuxolimab in advanced cancers. The trim removed 0 bases at V and 6 bases at J, leaving 3 bases unmatched. The CDR3 runs 14 residues. Germline assignment: CDR1 MGHRA and CDR2 YSYEKL. Measured with immunoSEQ multiplex PCR; TCRdb has only the in-frame clones, and not every one. This repertoire shows 90,000 or so clones, nearly 90% found once; its top ten account for approximately 0.36%. This clonotype originated in an adult with an advanced solid tumor such as melanoma, head and neck, liver or kidney cancer. Sequenced material: CD4+ or CD8+ T cells sorted from blood, taken in a trial of the OX40 agonist ivuxolimab. V usage is TRBV4-1 and J usage is TRBJ2-7; TRBD2 aligns across 9 bases. The CDR3 sequence is CASSQDAAGGEQYF. The DNA of the CDR3 is TGCGCCAGCAGCCAAGATGCAGCGGGAGGCGAGCAGTACTTC.